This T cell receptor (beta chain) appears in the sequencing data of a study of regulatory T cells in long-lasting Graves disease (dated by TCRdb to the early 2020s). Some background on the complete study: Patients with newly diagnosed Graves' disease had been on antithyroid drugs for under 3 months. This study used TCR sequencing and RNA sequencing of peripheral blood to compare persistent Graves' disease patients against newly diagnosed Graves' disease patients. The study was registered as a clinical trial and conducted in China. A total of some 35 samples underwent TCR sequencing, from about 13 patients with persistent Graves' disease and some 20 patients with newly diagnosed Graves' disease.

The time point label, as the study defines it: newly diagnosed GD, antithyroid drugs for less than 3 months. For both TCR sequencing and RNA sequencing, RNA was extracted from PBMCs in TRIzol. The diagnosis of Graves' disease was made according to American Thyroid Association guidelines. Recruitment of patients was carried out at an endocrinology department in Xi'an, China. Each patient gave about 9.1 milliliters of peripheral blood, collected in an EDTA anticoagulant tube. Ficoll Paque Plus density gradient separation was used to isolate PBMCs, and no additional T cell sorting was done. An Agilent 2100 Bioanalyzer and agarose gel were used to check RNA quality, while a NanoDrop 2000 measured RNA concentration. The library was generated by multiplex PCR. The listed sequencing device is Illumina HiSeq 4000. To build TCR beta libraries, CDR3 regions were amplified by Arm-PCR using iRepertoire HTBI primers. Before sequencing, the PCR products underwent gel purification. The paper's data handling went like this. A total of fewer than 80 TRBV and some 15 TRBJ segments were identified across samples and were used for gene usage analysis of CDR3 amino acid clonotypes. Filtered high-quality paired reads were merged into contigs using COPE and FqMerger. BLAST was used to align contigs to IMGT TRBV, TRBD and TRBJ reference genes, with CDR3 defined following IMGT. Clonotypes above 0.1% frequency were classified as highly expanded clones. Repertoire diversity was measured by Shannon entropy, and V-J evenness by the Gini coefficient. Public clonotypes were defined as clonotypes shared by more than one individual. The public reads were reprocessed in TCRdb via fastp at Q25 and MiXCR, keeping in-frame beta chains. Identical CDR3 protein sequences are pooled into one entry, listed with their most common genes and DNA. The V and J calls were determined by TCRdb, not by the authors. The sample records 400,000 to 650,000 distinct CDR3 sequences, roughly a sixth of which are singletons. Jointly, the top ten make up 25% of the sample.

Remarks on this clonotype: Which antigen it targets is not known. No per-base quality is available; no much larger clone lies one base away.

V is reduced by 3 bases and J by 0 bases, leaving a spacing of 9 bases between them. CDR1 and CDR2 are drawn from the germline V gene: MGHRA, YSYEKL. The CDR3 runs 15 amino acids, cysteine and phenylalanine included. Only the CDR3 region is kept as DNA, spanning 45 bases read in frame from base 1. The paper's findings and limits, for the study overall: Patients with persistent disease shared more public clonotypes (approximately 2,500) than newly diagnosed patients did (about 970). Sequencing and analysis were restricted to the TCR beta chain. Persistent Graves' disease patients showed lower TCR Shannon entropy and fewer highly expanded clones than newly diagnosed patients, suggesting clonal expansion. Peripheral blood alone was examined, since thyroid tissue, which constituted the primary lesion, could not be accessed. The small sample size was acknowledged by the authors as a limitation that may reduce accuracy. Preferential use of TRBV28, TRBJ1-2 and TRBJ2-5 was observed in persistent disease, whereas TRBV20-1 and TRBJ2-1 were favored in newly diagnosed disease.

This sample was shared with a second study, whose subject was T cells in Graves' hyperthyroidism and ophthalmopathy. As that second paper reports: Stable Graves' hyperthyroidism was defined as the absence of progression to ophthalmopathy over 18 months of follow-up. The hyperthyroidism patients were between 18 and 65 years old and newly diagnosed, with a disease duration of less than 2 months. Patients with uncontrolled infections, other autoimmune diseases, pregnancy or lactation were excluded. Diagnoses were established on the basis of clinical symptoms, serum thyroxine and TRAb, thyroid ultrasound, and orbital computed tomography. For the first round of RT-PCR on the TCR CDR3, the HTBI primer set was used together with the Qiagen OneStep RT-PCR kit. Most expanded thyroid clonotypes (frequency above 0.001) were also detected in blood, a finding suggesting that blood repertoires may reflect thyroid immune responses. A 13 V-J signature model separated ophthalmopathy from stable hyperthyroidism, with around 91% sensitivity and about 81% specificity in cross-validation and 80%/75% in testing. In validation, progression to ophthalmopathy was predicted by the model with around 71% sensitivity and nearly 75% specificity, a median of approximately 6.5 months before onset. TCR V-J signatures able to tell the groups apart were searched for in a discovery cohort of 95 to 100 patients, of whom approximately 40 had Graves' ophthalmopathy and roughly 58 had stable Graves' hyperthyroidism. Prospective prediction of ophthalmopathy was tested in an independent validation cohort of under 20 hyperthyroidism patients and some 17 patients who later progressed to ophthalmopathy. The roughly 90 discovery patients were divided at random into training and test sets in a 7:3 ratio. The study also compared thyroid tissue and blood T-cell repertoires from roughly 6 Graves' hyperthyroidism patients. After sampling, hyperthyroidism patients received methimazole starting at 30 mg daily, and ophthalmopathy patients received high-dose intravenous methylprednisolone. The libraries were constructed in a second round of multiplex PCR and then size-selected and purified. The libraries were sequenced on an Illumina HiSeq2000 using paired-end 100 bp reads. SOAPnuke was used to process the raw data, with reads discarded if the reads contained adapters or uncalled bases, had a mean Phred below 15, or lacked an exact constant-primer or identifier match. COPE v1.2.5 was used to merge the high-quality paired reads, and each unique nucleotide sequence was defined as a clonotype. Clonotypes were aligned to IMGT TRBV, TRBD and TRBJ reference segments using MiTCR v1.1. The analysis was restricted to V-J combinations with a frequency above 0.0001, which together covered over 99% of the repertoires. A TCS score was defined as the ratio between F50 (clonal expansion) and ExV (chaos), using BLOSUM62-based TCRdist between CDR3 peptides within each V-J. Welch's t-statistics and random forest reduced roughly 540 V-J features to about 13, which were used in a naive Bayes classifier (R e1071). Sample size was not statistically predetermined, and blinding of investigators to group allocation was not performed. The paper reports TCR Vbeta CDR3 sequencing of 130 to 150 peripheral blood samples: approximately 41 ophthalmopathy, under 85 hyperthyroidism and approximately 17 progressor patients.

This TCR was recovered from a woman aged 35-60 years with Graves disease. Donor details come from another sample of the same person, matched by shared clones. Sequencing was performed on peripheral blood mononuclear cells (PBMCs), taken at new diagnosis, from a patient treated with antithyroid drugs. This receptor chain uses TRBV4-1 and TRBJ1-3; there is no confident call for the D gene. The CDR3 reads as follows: CASSHGRLSGNTIYF. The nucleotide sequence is TGCGCCAGCAGCCATGGACGGCTCTCTGGAAACACCATATATTTT.